This TCR beta chain was captured by sequencing in a study of T cell repertoires in cytomegalovirus infection. Study context: Public TCR beta signatures provided an indication of both CMV infection and a matching HLA type.

This clonotype was detected only a few times. No antigen is known for it. TCRdb passed the reads through MiXCR, listing each CDR3 protein once. The sample carries 200,000 or so distinct CDR3 sequences, roughly 20% recorded once. The germline gives CDR1 PRHDT, CDR2 FYEKMQ (reference sequence). This CDR3 has 16 amino acids. After removal of 5 bases from V and 2 bases from J, the junction contained 11 bases not matched to a gene. General study results and limits: Of the TCR beta families, the public ones yielded a cumulative frequency that identified carriers of CMV plus the relevant HLA.

The sample was PBMCs. V is TRBV13 and J is TRBJ2-5, with 7 nucleotides matching TRBD2. The TCR sequence derives from a human donor in good health (CMV status not recorded). Some clones in this sample may be carry-over from other donors' samples. CDR3 amino acids: CASSRRLAGAQETQYF. CDR3 bases: TGTGCCAGCAGCCGACGCCTGGCGGGAGCACAAGAGACCCAGTACTTC.